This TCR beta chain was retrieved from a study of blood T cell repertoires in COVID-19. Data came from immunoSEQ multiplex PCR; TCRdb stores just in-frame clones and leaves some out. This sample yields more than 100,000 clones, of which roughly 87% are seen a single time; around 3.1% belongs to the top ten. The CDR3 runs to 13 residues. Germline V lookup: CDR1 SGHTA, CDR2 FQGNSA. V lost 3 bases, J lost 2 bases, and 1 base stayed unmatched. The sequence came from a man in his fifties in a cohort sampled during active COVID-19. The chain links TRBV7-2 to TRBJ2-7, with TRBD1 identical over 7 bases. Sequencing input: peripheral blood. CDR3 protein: CASSLQGAYEQYF. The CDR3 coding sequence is TGTGCCAGCAGCTTGCAGGGGGCCTACGAGCAGTACTTC.